This T cell receptor (beta chain) was found in a study of CD8 T cells in Susac syndrome. An input of roughly 0.45 to 1 ug of RNA was subjected to reverse transcription using random hexamers. TCRdb called the immunoSEQ multiplex PCR reads again in MiXCR, with one record for every CDR3 protein. Of around 300,000 distinct CDR3 sequences in the sample, approximately 90% were seen once. TEMRA cells were FACS-enriched, while CD8+ and CD4+ T cells were negatively isolated. The CDR3 has 13 amino acids. V lost 3 bases and J 1 base, leaving 7 bases between the germline ends. CDR1 is SEHNR and CDR2 is FQNEAQ in the germline V gene (reference sequence).

The J gene is TRBJ2-7, the V gene TRBV7-9; no firm D call. Sequencing was carried out using CD8+ T cells from PBMCs. This sequence originates from a human donor with multiple sclerosis. DNA of the CDR3: TGTGCCAGCAGCTTCGAGGCTTCCTACGAGCAGTACTTC. Its translation is CASSFEASYEQYF.